One T cell receptor beta chain is described in this entry. Its cognate antigen is unknown. The PCR made use of 60 Vbeta and 13 Jbeta primers. Profiling relied on immunoSEQ multiplex PCR, and the TCRdb table lists in-frame clones only, not all of them. The sample yields 150,000 to 200,000 clones, approximately 85% seen once. The sample originates from a study of cytomegalovirus exposure and HLA in healthy donors. Study-level findings and limits: As was reported, the HLA-A and HLA-B alleles of most subjects were accurately predicted from TCR beta sequences. 87-base-pair reads could not separate some V segments, including TRBV6-2 and TRBV6-3.

V lost 3 bases, J lost 4 bases, and 8 bases stayed unmatched. CDR1 and CDR2 from the germline V gene are SGHTA and FQGNSA. CDR3 size: 15 residues. The chain employs TRBV7-2 and TRBJ2-5, with 7 bases lining up with TRBD1. This TCR derives from a woman aged 45-60 years in good health and CMV-seronegative. The sequencing sample was made of PBMCs. CDR3 protein: CASSLTGLSVETQYF. CDR3 bases: TGTGCCAGCAGCTTGACAGGGCTTTCGGTAGAGACCCAGTACTTC.